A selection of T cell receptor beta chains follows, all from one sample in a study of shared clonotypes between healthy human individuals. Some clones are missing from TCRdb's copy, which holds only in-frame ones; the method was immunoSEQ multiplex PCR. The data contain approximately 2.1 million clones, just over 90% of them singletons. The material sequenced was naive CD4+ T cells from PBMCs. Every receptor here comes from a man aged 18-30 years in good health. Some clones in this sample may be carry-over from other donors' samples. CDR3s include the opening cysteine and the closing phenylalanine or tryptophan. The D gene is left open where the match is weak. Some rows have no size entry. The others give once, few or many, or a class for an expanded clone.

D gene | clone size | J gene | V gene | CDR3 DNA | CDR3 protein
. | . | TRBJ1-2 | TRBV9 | TGTGCCAGCAGCGTACTCGACGGCGCATCTCCCCATGGCTACACCTTC | CASSVLDGASPHGYTF
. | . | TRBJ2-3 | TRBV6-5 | TGTGCCAGCAGGCGGACAGCTAGCACAGATACGCAGTATTTT | CASRRTASTDTQYF
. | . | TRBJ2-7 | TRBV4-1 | TGCGCCAGCAGCCAAGAAGGGCGCGGGCGACACTACGAGCAGTACTTC | CASSQEGRGRHYEQYF
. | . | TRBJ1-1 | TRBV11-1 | TGTGCCAGCAGCTTAGGGTGGGGGAAGGTCTCTGAAGCTTTCTTT | CASSLGWGKVSEAFF
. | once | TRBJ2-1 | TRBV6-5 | TGTGCCAGCAGTCCGGGGCCAGGCAGGGCTGATGAGCAGTTCTTC | CASSPGPGRADEQFF
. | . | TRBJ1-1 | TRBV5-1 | TGCGCCAGCAGCTTGGTACAGCCGAACACTGAAGCTTTCTTT | CASSLVQPNTEAFF
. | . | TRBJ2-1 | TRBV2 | TGTGCCAGCAACCGCCAGGGGAGTAGAAATGAGCAGTTCTTC | CASNRQGSRNEQFF
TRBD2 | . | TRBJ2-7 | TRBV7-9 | TGTGCCAGCAGCCTCCTAGCGGGAGTAGATGAGCAGTACTTC | CASSLLAGVDEQYF
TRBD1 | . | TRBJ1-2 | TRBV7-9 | TGTGCCAGCAGCCCTGGACAGGCCCCCTGCACCTTC | CASSPGQAPCTF
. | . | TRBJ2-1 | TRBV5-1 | TGCGCCAGCAGCTTGTTTTCGATGGGTGATGAGCAGTTCTTC | CASSLFSMGDEQFF
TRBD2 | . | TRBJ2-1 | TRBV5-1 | TGCGCCAGCGCTCACGGACTAGCGGACTACAATGAGCAGTTCTTC | CASAHGLADYNEQFF
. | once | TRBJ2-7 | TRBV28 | TGTGCCAGCAGTTTAGGGGGCACGGGACCCTACGAGCAGTACTTC | CASSLGGTGPYEQYF
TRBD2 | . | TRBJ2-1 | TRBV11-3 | TGTGCCAGCAGTTCGGGAGGGCCGGATGAGCAGTTCTTC | CASSSGGPDEQFF
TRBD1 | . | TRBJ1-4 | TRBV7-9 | TGTGCCAGCAGCTTTTCCCGGACAGGGGCTAATGAAAAACTGTTTTTT | CASSFSRTGANEKLFF
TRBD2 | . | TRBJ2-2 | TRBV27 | TGTGCCAGCAGTTTTAACGGGAGGGCCACCACCGGGGAGCTGTTTTTT | CASSFNGRATTGELFF
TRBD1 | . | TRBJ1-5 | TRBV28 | TGTGCCAGCAGGGACCGGGACAGGGAGAGCAATCAGCCCCAGCATTTT | CASRDRDRESNQPQHF
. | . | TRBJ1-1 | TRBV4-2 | TGTGCCAGCAGCCCAGGAACAGGGCGGAACACTGAAGCTTTCTTT | CASSPGTGRNTEAFF
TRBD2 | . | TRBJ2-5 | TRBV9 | TGTGCCAGCAGCGCCCCGGGACTAGCGGCACAAGAGACCCAGTACTTC | CASSAPGLAAQETQYF
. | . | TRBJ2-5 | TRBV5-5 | TGTGCCAGCAGCACCGCGCCGAGGATGCAAGAGACCCAGTACTTC | CASSTAPRMQETQYF